The entry below gives a single TCR beta chain sequence along with its context. Its antigen has not been determined. The sample holds no much larger clone one base away, and base qualities are not on file. These data are taken from a study of blood T cell repertoires in COVID-19 (dated by TCRdb to the early 2020s). Context from the whole study: Samples covering the acute and convalescent phases of COVID-19 were provided by collaborators in the United States, Italy and Spain. The material from the prospective study consisted of cDNA or gDNA derived from T cells, B-cell-depleted T cells, or PBMCs. The dataset comprised deeply sampled blood TCRbeta repertoires from subjects exposed to, actively infected with, or recovered from COVID-19. The repertoires were released in a freely available public database meant as a resource for research on the immune response to SARS-CoV-2. Samples were obtained from the ongoing ImmuneRACE study (first 160 participants) and from roughly 1,300 subjects provided by 6 global collaborators. Sample metadata almost always included a de-identified subject ID, COVID-19 status, age in years and sex. HLA class I and class II types, where available, came from metadata supplied by the sample provider rather than from assay-based typing.

Relative to germline, V is missing 5 bases and J is missing 4 bases, with 4 bases of the junction outside any gene match. The germline V gene (reference sequence) specifies MNHNY as CDR1 and SVGAGI as CDR2. The CDR3 has 13 amino acids, counting the end cysteine and phenylalanine. The read is trimmed to its CDR3 DNA, 39 bases read in frame from base 1. The immunoSEQ Assay, a bias-controlled multiplex PCR, was used to amplify TCRbeta CDR3 regions from genomic DNA. The paper's processing steps were these. Nucleated cell counts per sample were estimated from amplification of reference gene primers within the assay. Sequence reads were collapsed and filtered to measure the absolute abundance of every unique TCRbeta CDR3 rearrangement. For each sample, productive Simpson clonality was calculated by taking the square root of Simpson's diversity index across productive rearrangements. The source is immuneACCESS, and TCRdb retained only in-frame sequences with V and J called. Part of the clones is not carried over; for the studies checked, unresolved V genes explain less than half of this, and the remainder is unexplained. V and J calls and clone size are those listed in that table; D and trimming were worked out from the DNA. This sample holds some 200,000 clones; approximately 87% were observed only once. The ten largest clones add up to approximately 12% of the sample.

One collaborating source in Seattle enrolled patients while the patients were actively infected and followed the patients over time throughout the course of disease. Collaborating institutions collected whole blood in K2EDTA tubes following their own protocols. For TCRbeta analysis, collaborators shipped samples in one of three forms: frozen whole blood, isolated PBMCs, or DNA extracted from either of those sample types. Results and caveats for the whole study, not just this receptor: The amount of clinical and demographic metadata varied by source and participant and was provided uncurated.

The rearrangement combines TRBV6-6 with TRBJ1-2, with 7 central nucleotides matching TRBD1. Material: peripheral blood. The sequence derives from an older woman with COVID-19, enrolled during active disease. The CDR3 in this case is CASSNRGSYGYTF. The base sequence is TGTGCCAGCAGTAACAGGGGAAGCTATGGCTACACCTTC.